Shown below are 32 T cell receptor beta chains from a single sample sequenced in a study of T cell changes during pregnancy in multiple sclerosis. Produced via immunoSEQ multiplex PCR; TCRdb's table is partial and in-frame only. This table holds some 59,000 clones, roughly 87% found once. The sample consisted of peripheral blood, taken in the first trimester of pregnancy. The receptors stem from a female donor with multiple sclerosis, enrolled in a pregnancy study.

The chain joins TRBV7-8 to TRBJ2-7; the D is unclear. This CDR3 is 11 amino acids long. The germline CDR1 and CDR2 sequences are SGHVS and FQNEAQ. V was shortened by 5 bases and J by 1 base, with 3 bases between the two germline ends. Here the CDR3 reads CASSPSYEQYF. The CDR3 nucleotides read TGTGCCAGCAGCCCGTCCTACGAGCAGTACTTC.

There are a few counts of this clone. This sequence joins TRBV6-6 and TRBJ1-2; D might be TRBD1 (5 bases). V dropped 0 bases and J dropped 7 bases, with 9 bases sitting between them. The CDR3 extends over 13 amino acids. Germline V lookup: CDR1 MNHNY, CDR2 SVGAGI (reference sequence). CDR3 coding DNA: TGTGCCAGCAGTTACTCAAGCAGGGCTGGCTACACCTTC. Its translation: CASSYSSRAGYTF.

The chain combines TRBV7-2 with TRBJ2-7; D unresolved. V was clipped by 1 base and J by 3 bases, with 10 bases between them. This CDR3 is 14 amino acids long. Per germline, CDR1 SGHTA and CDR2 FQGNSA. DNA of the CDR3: TGTGCCAGCAGCTTAGGGGTATCAGGCTACGAGCAGTACTTC. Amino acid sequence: CASSLGVSGYEQYF.

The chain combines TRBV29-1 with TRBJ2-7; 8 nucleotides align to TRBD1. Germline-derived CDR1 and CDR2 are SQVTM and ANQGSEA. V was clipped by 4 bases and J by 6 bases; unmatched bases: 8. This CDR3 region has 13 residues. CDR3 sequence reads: CSVGWQGAREQYF. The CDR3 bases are TGCAGCGTTGGCTGGCAGGGGGCGCGCGAGCAGTACTTC.

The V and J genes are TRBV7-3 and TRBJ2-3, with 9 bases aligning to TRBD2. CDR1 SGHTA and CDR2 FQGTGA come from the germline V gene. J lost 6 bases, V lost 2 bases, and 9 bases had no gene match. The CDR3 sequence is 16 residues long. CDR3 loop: CASSLLVAGARDTQYF. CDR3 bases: TGTGCCAGCAGCTTACTCGTAGCGGGGGCCCGGGATACGCAGTATTTT.

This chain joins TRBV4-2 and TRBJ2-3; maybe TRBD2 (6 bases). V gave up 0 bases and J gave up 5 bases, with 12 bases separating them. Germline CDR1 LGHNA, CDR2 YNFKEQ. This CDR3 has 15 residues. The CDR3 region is CASSQEAGGIDTQYF. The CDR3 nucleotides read TGTGCCAGCAGCCAAGAAGCCGGGGGTATAGATACGCAGTATTTT.

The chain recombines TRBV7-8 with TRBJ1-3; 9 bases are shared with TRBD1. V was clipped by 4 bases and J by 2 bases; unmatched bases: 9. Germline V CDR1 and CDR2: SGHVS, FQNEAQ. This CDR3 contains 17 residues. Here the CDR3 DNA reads TGTGCCAGCAGCTCCCTCTCCGGGGACAGGGCTGGAAACACCATATATTTT. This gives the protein CASSSLSGDRAGNTIYF.

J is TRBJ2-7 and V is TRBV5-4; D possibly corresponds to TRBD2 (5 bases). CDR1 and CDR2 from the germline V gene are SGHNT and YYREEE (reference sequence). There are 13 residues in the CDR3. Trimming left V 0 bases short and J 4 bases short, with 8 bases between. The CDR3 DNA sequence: TGTGCCAGCAGCTTGGGTAGCGAGTACGAGCAGTACTTC. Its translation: CASSLGSEYEQYF.

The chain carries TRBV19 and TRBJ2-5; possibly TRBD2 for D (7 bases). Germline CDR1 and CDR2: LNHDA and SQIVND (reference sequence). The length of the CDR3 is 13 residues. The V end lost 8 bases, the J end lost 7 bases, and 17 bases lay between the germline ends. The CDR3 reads CASQRTRGGTQYF. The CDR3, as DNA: TGTGCCAGTCAAAGGACTAGGGGGGGGACCCAGTACTTC.

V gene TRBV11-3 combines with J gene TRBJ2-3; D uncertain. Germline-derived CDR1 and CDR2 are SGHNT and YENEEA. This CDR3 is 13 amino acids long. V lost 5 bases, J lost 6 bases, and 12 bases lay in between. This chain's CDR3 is CASSHRRLDTQYF. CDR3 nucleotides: TGTGCCAGCAGCCATCGCAGGCTGGATACGCAGTATTTT.

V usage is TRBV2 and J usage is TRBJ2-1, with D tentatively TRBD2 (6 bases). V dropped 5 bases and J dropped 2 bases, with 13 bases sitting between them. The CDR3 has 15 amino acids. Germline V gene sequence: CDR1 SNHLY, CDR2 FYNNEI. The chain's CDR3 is CASSSSAGTYNEQFF. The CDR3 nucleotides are TGTGCCAGCAGTTCTAGCGCCGGGACCTACAATGAGCAGTTCTTC.

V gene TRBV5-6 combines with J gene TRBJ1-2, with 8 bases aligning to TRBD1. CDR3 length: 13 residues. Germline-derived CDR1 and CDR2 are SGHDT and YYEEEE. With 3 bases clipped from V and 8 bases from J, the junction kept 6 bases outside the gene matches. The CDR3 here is CASSWDRSSGYTF. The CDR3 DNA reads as TGTGCCAGCAGCTGGGACAGGAGCTCGGGCTACACCTTC.

CDR3 bases: TGCGCCAGCAGTCACGGGATCTTAAGCGAAAAACTGTTTTTT. Encoded protein: CASSHGILSEKLFF. This chain uses TRBV5-1 with TRBJ1-4; D remains ambiguous. Trimming took off 5 bases at V and 8 bases at J, with 16 bases between the two ends. The CDR3 totals 14 residues. Germline V lookup: CDR1 SGHRS, CDR2 YFSETQ.

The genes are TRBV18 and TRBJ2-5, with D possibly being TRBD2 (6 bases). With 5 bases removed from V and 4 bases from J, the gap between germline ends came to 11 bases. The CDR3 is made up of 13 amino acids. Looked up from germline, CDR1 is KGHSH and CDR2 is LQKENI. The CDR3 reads CASSSPAGETQYF. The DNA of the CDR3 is TGTGCCAGCTCAAGCCCAGCGGGAGAGACCCAGTACTTC. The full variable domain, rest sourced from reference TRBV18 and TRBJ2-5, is NAGVMQNPRHLVRRRGQEARLRCSPMKGHSHVYWYRQLPEEGLKFMVYLQKENIIDESGMPKERFSAEFPKEGPSILRIQQVVRGDSAAYFCASSSPAGETQYFGPGTRLLVL.

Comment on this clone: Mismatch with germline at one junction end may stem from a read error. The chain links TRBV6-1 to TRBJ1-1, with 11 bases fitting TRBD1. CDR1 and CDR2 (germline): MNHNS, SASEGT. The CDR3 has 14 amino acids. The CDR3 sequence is CASSEGTGGTEAFF. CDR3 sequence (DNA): TGTGCCAGCAGCGAAGGGACAGGGGGCACTGAAGCTTTCTTT.

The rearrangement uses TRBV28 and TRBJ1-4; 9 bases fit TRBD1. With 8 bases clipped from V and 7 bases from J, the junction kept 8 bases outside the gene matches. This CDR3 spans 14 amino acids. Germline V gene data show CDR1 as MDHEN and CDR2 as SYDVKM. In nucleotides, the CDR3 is TGTGCCAGCGGGCTATACAGGGGGCGTGAAAAACTGTTTTTT. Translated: CASGLYRGREKLFF.

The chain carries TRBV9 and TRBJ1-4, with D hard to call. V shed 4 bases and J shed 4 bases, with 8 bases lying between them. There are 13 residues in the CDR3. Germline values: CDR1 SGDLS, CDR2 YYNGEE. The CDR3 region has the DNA TGTGCCAGCAGCCGGGAGCTTAATGAAAAACTGTTTTTT. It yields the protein CASSRELNEKLFF.

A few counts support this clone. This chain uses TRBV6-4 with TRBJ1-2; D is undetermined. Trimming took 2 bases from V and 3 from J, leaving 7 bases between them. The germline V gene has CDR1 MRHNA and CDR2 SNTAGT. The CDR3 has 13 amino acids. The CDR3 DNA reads TGTGCCAGCAGTGACGATGGAGACTATGGCTACACCTTC. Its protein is CASSDDGDYGYTF.

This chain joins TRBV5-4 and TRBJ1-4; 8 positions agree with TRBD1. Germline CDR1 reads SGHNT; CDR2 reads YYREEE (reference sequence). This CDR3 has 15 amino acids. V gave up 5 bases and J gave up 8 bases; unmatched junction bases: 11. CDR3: CASSRDQGAEEKLFF. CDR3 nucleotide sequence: TGTGCCAGCAGTCGTGATCAGGGGGCCGAAGAAAAACTGTTTTTT.

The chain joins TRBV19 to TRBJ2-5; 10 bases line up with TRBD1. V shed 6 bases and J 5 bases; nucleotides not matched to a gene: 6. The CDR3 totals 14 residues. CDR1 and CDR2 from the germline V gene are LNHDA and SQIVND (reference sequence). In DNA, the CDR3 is TGTGCCAGTAGGGAAGACAGGGGGCGCGAGACCCAGTACTTC. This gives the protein CASREDRGRETQYF.

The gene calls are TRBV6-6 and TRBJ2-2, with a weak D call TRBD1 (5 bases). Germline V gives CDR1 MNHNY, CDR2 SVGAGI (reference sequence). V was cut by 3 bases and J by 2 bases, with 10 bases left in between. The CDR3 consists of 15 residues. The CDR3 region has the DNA TGTGCCAGCAGTTATAGTACAGGCAACACCGGGGAGCTGTTTTTT. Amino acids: CASSYSTGNTGELFF.

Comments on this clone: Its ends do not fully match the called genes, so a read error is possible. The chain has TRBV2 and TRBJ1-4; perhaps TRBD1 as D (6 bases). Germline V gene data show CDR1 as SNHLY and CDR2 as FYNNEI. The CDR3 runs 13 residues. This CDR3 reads CASTEDGTPRLFF. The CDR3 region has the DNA TGTGCCAGCACTGAAGATGGGACACCGAGACTGTTTTTT.

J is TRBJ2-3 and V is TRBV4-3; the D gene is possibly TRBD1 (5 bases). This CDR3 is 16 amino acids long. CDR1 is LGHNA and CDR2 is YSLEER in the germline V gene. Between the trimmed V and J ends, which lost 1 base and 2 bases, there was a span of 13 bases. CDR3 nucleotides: TGCGCCAGCAGCCAAGTAAAGCCCAGGGACACAGATACGCAGTATTTT. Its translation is CASSQVKPRDTDTQYF.

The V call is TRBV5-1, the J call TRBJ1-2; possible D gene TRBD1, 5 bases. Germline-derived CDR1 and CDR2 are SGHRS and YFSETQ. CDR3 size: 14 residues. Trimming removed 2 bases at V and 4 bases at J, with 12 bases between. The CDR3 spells CASSFFTTGYGYTF. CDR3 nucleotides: TGCGCCAGCAGCTTCTTTACTACAGGCTATGGCTACACCTTC.

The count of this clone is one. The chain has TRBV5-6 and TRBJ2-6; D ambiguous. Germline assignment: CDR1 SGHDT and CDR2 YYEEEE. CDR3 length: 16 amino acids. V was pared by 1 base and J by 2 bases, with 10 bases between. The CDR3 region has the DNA TGTGCCAGCAGCTTGTTACCTACCCCTGGGGCCAACGTCCTGACTTTC. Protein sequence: CASSLLPTPGANVLTF.

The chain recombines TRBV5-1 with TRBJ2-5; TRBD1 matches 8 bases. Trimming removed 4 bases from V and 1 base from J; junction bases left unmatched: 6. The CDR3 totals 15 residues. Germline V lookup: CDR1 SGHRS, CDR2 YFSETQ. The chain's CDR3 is CASSLGQGPQETQYF. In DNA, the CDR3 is TGCGCCAGCAGCCTTGGACAGGGTCCCCAAGAGACCCAGTACTTC.

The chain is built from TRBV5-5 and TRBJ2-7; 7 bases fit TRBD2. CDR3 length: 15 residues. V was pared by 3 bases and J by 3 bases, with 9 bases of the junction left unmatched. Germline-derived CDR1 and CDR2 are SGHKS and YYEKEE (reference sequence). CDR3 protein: CASSWQRDPYYEQYF. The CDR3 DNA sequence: TGTGCCAGCAGCTGGCAGCGGGACCCATACTACGAGCAGTACTTC.

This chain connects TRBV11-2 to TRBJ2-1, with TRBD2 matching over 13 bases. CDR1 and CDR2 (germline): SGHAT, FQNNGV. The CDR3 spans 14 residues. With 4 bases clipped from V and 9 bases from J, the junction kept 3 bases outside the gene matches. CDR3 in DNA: TGTGCCAGCAGCTCTACTAGCGGGAGGGGTGAGCAGTTCTTC. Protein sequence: CASSSTSGRGEQFF.

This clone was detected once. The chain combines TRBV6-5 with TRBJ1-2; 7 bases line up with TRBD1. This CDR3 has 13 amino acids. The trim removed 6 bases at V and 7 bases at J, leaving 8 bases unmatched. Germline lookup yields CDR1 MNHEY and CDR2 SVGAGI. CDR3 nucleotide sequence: TGTGCCAGCAGCTTACAGGGGACCGGTGGCTACACCTTC. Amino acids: CASSLQGTGGYTF.

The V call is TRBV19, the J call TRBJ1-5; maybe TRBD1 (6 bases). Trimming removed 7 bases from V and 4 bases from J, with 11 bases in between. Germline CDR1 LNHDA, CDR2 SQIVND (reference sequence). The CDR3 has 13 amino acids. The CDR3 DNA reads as TGTGCCAGTATGCCGCAGGGGAATCAGCCCCAGCATTTT. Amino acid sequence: CASMPQGNQPQHF.

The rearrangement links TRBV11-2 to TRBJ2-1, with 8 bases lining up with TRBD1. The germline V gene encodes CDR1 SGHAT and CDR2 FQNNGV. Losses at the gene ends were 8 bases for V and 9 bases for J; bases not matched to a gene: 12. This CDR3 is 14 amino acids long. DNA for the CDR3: TGTGCCAGCCTTGAGACAGGGGTTTTTAGTGAGCAGTTCTTC. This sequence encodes CASLETGVFSEQFF.

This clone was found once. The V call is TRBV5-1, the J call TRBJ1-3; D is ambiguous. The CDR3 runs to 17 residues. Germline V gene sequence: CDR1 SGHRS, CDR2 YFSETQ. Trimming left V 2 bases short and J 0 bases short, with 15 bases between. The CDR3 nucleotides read TGCGCCAGCAGCTTAATAGTGGGTACAGACTCTGGAAACACCATATATTTT. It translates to CASSLIVGTDSGNTIYF.